These 27 T cell receptor beta chains were all obtained from the same sample, sequenced in a study of early stage breast cancer tumors. The assay was immunoSEQ multiplex PCR, and TCRdb's table has in-frame clones only and misses some. This repertoire shows about 21,000 clones, about 76% found once; its top ten account for about 27%. Sequenced input: blood. The receptors were sampled from a person aged 55 to 75 with breast cancer.

The table lists this clone with a few counts. The rearrangement links TRBV20-1 to TRBJ1-1; tentatively, D is TRBD1 (5 bases). Germline-derived CDR1 and CDR2 are DFQATT and SNEGSKA (reference sequence). This CDR3 is built from 11 residues. V lost 1 base and J lost 7, with 7 bases in between. The CDR3 nucleotides read TGCAGTGCTAGAGGGGACGGTGAAGCTTTCTTT. Translated: CSARGDGEAFF.

The J gene is TRBJ2-4, the V gene TRBV2; D possibly matches TRBD1 or TRBD2 (6 bases each). The CDR3 sequence is 15 residues long. Germline V gene lookup returns CDR1 SNHLY and CDR2 FYNNEI. V was trimmed by 0 bases and J by 6 bases, leaving 12 bases between them. CDR3 amino acids: CASSEARGVGNIQYF. CDR3 sequence (DNA): TGTGCCAGCAGTGAAGCAAGGGGGGTAGGAAACATTCAGTACTTC.

Judged by abundance, this clone is medium-sized (0.01 to 0.1%). The rearrangement joins TRBV11-3 to TRBJ2-7; TRBD2 might be the D (6 bases). V shed 5 bases and J shed 3 bases, with 14 bases lying between them. CDR1 is SGHNT and CDR2 is YENEEA in the germline V gene. The CDR3 length is 14 residues. CDR3 sequence reads: CASSQDVAVYEQYF. CDR3 DNA sequence: TGTGCCAGCAGCCAAGACGTAGCGGTCTACGAGCAGTACTTC.

The rearrangement links TRBV5-4 to TRBJ2-3, with a possible D match to TRBD2 (6 bases). The V gene's germline CDR1 is SGHNT and CDR2 YYREEE (reference sequence). CDR3 length: 15 amino acids. The germline V and J ends were trimmed by 6 bases and 5 bases, with 19 bases remaining between them. The CDR3 spells CASTPAAGTLDTQYF. The CDR3 DNA reads TGTGCCAGCACCCCCGCGGCGGGGACCCTAGATACGCAGTATTTT.

V usage is TRBV11-2 and J usage is TRBJ2-1; 8 bases fit TRBD2. V gave up 5 bases and J gave up 9 bases; unmatched junction bases: 12. Germline assignment: CDR1 SGHAT and CDR2 FQNNGV. This CDR3 is built from 15 residues. The CDR3 region is CASSRPRGSGTEQFF. The CDR3 DNA sequence: TGTGCCAGCAGCCGCCCCCGGGGTAGCGGGACTGAGCAGTTCTTC.

The rearrangement links TRBV9 to TRBJ1-2; no firm D call. Germline values: CDR1 SGDLS, CDR2 YYNGEE. The CDR3 is 13 amino acids. Deletions cut 2 bases from V and 7 bases from J, with 12 bases between. In DNA, the CDR3 is TGTGCCAGCAGCGTGGCTGGGATGAGTGGCTACACCTTC. It is translated as CASSVAGMSGYTF. Drawing the rest from reference TRBV9 and TRBJ1-2, the complete variable domain is DSGVTQTPKHLITATGQRVTLRCSPRSGDLSVYWYQQSLDQGLQFLIQYYNGEERAKGNILERFSAQQFPDLHSELNLSSLELGDSALYFCASSVAGMSGYTFGSGTRLTVV.

To note about this clone: One junction end disagrees with the germline gene, perhaps due to a read error. CDR3 region: CASSSGPGQAGEQYF. CDR3 sequence (DNA): TGTGCTAGCAGCTCCGGCCCGGGACAGGCGGGAGAGCAGTACTTC. The chain uses TRBV7-7 and TRBJ2-7, with 8 bases aligning to TRBD1. The length of the CDR3 is 15 residues. CDR1 is SSHAT, CDR2 FNYEAQ, per germline (reference sequence).

V and J are TRBV29-1 and TRBJ1-2; D call uncertain. Germline CDR1 and CDR2: SQVTM and ANQGSEA. V was pared by 3 bases and J by 4 bases, with 9 bases between. This CDR3 comprises 12 residues. The CDR3 DNA is TGCAGCGTTGATTCAGGACCCTATGGCTACACCTTC. As protein: CSVDSGPYGYTF.

The chain is built from TRBV6-5 and TRBJ1-2, with D unresolved. V was shortened by 5 bases and J by 2 bases, with 15 bases between the two germline ends. Germline CDR1 reads MNHEY; CDR2 reads SVGAGI. The CDR3 is 15 residues long. CDR3 nucleotide sequence: TGTGCCAGCAGTCAGGACGGTAGTCCCAACTATGGCTACACCTTC. This translates into CASSQDGSPNYGYTF.

The gene calls are TRBV5-6 and TRBJ1-2; no definite D call. Trimming stripped 2 bases from V and 8 bases from J, with 13 bases between. The CDR3 runs to 13 residues. CDR1 and CDR2 (germline): SGHDT, YYEEEE. CDR3 nucleotide sequence: TGTGCCAGCAGCTTCCCAGGAATAGGAGGCTACACCTTC. Translation gives CASSFPGIGGYTF.

V and J are TRBV2 and TRBJ2-7; 10 bases are shared with TRBD2. After removal of 9 bases from V and 5 bases from J, the junction contained 7 bases not matched to a gene. The CDR3 is 13 amino acids. Germline V gene sequence: CDR1 SNHLY, CDR2 FYNNEI. CDR3 residues: CARRLAGAHEQYF. Written as DNA, the CDR3 is TGTGCCAGGAGGCTAGCGGGAGCCCACGAGCAGTACTTC. Combining the CDR3 with reference TRBV2 and TRBJ2-7 gives the whole variable domain EPEVTQTPSHQVTQMGQEVILRCVPISNHLYFYWYRQILGQKVEFLVSFYNNEISEKSEIFDDQFSVERPDGSNFTLKIRSTKLEDSAMYFCARRLAGAHEQYFGPGTRLTVT.

This clone appeared a single time. The chain joins TRBV7-3 to TRBJ2-2; 9 nucleotides agree with TRBD2. CDR1 is SGHTA, CDR2 FQGTGA, per germline. The CDR3 contains 16 residues. J lost 5 bases, V lost 5 bases, and 9 bases had no gene match. CDR3 bases: TGTGCCAGCAGCACCCTGACTAGCGGAGGAACCGGGGAGCTGTTTTTT. Residues: CASSTLTSGGTGELFF.

This chain joins TRBV7-3 and TRBJ1-2; TRBD1 agrees at 8 bases. The V gene's germline CDR1 is SGHTA and CDR2 FQGTGA. This CDR3 is built from 15 residues. The junction had 8 bases not matched to a gene; V was cut back by 5 bases and J by 3 bases. CDR3 sequence reads: CASSPGGQGHYGYTF. CDR3 DNA sequence: TGTGCCAGCAGCCCAGGAGGACAGGGACACTATGGCTACACCTTC.

The chain couples TRBV15 to TRBJ1-2; D remains unclear. Germline V lookup: CDR1 LNHNV, CDR2 YYDKDF (reference sequence). The CDR3 has 14 amino acids. Trimming took off 0 bases at V and 7 bases at J, with 12 bases between the two ends. The CDR3 region is CATSRERSPAGYTF. CDR3 DNA sequence: TGTGCCACCAGCAGAGAAAGATCCCCGGCTGGCTACACCTTC.

The gene calls are TRBV25-1 and TRBJ1-1, with D hard to call. This CDR3 comprises 13 residues. V lost 8 bases and J lost 4, with 14 bases in between. Looked up from germline, CDR1 is MGHDK and CDR2 is SYGVNS. The CDR3 here is CASSRVGSTEAFF. For the CDR3, the DNA is TGTGCCAGCTCGAGGGTCGGGAGCACTGAAGCTTTCTTT.

This clone was seen a handful of times. V usage is TRBV2 and J usage is TRBJ2-3; D is undetermined. Germline V gene sequence: CDR1 SNHLY, CDR2 FYNNEI. V lost 3 bases and J lost 4, with 8 bases in between. This CDR3 has 13 amino acids. In DNA, the CDR3 is TGTGCCAGCAGTGATAGGGTTTCAGATACGCAGTATTTT. It is translated as CASSDRVSDTQYF.

The chain uses TRBV30 and TRBJ1-2; D may be TRBD1 (6 bases). This CDR3 comprises 14 residues. Germline CDR1 GTSNPN, CDR2 SVGIG (reference sequence). The V gene lost 0 bases and the J gene lost 2 bases, with 10 bases spanning the gap. CDR3 residues: CAWSVGRGNYGYTF. CDR3 nucleotide sequence: TGTGCCTGGAGTGTAGGCAGGGGAAACTATGGCTACACCTTC.

The J gene is TRBJ1-2, the V gene TRBV6-1; D is undetermined. V lost 4 bases to trimming and J lost 3 bases, with 6 bases between them. Looked up from germline, CDR1 is MNHNS and CDR2 is SASEGT. This CDR3 spans 12 amino acids. CDR3 in amino acids: CASSVVYYGYTF. Here the CDR3 DNA reads TGTGCCAGCAGTGTAGTTTACTATGGCTACACCTTC.

The V and J genes are TRBV27 and TRBJ2-7; D not resolved. CDR3 size: 13 residues. With 0 bases removed from V and 0 bases from J, the gap between germline ends came to 3 bases. Germline CDR1 MNHEY, CDR2 SMNVEV (reference sequence). The CDR3 bases are TGTGCCAGCAGTTTATCCCTCTCCTACGAGCAGTACTTC. Its protein product is CASSLSLSYEQYF.

This chain uses TRBV18 with TRBJ2-7; 7 bases are shared with TRBD1. J lost 2 bases, V lost 3 bases, and 4 bases had no gene match. Looked up from germline, CDR1 is KGHSH and CDR2 is LQKENI. This CDR3 is built from 14 residues. The CDR3: CASSPGTAAYEQYF. The CDR3 DNA reads TGTGCCAGCTCACCCGGGACAGCCGCCTACGAGCAGTACTTC.

In this sample, this clone turned up a few times. V usage is TRBV5-1 and J usage is TRBJ2-7, with unresolved D. Germline CDR1 is SGHRS and CDR2 is YFSETQ. This CDR3 comprises 13 residues. With 0 bases removed from V and 5 bases from J, the gap between germline ends came to 9 bases. CDR3 amino acids: CASSLGRLDEQYF. The DNA of the CDR3 is TGCGCCAGCAGCTTGGGCAGACTGGACGAGCAGTACTTC.

The chain uses TRBV11-2 and TRBJ2-7; TRBD2 agrees at 9 bases. The CDR3 covers 16 residues. The J segment lost 3 bases and the V segment lost 5 bases, leaving 11 bases of the junction unmatched. The germline gives CDR1 SGHAT, CDR2 FQNNGV. DNA of the CDR3: TGTGCCAGCAGCCCGGCGACTAGCGGAATTCACTACGAGCAGTACTTC. Amino acid sequence: CASSPATSGIHYEQYF.

The chain joins TRBV5-6 to TRBJ2-1; D possibly corresponds to TRBD2 (5 bases). The CDR3 runs to 12 residues. Germline values: CDR1 SGHDT, CDR2 YYEEEE. Between the trimmed V and J ends, which lost 5 bases and 12 bases, there was a span of 15 bases. Here the CDR3 reads CASSPGRAAQFF. The CDR3 bases are TGTGCCAGCAGTCCCGGCAGAGCGGCGCAGTTCTTC.

The rearrangement uses TRBV5-1 and TRBJ1-1; weak D call: TRBD1 (6 bases). Looked up from germline, CDR1 is SGHRS and CDR2 is YFSETQ. CDR3 length: 13 amino acids. The ends were cut back, 3 bases at V and 7 bases at J, with 13 bases in the middle. The CDR3 coding sequence is TGCGCCAGCAGCTCAACTGGACAGTATGAAGCTTTCTTT. Translated, it gives CASSSTGQYEAFF.

The chain combines TRBV7-9 with TRBJ1-6; D remains unclear. Germline assignment: CDR1 SEHNR and CDR2 FQNEAQ (reference sequence). Trimming removed 5 bases from V and 7 bases from J, with 12 bases in between. There are 14 residues in the CDR3. In DNA, the CDR3 is TGTGCCAGCAGCCAAACAGAGCAAAATTCACCCCTCCACTTT. It yields the protein CASSQTEQNSPLHF.

The gene calls are TRBV29-1 and TRBJ2-5; 7 nucleotides match TRBD1. Germline CDR1 is SQVTM and CDR2 is ANQGSEA. This CDR3 is built from 14 residues. Trimming at V came to 7 bases and at J to 4 bases, leaving 12 bases not matched to a gene. Written as DNA, the CDR3 is TGCAGCGCCAACTCCCGAGGGGGCTCAGAGACCCAGTACTTC. Translation: CSANSRGGSETQYF.

The chain joins TRBV6-6 to TRBJ1-2; 8 bases are shared with TRBD1. V gave up 6 bases and J gave up 3 bases; unmatched junction bases: 6. Germline lookup yields CDR1 MNHNY and CDR2 SVGAGI (reference sequence). This CDR3 contains 14 residues. The CDR3 is CASSLGQGDYGYTF. The CDR3 nucleotides are TGTGCCAGCAGCCTCGGACAGGGAGACTATGGCTACACCTTC.